This T cell receptor (beta chain) was sequenced in a study of neurological immune-mediated disorders. Germline assignment: CDR1 SGHTA and CDR2 FQGNSA. The junction had 9 bases not matched to a gene; V was cut back by 5 bases and J by 5 bases. The CDR3 is 15 residues long. This clonotype was detected ten times or more. TCRdb re-derived calls from the 5' RACE reads in MiXCR, one entry per CDR3 protein. Of roughly 60,000 distinct CDR3 sequences listed, 3.5% to 4.5% were seen once; the top ten hold 2.2%. The source of this sequence is a woman aged 50 to 60 with multiple sclerosis. Sequencing was done on a sample of PBMCs. The gene calls are TRBV7-2 and TRBJ2-5; 9 bases align to TRBD1. In nucleotides, the CDR3 is TGTGCCAGCAGCCGTAACGGACAGGGGACGGAGACCCAGTACTTC. It encodes CASSRNGQGTETQYF. Supplemented by reference TRBV7-2 and TRBJ2-5, the full variable domain reads GAGVSQSPSNKVTEKGKDVELRCDPISGHTALYWYRQSLGQGLEFLIYFQGNSAPDKSGLPSDRFSAERTGGSVSTLTIQRTQQEDSAVYLCASSRNGQGTETQYFGPGTRLLVL.